Listed below are T cell receptor beta chains from one sample, sequenced in a study of blood T cell repertoires in COVID-19. TCRdb keeps only in-frame clones here, not all; method: immunoSEQ multiplex PCR. The data hold some 180,000 clones, with 75% to 90% observed a single time. The sample comprised peripheral blood. The receptors stem from a man aged 60-69 years with acute or convalescent COVID-19. The CDR3 runs from the conserved cysteine through the conserved F or W. The D gene is left open where the match is weak. Clone size is stated in some rows and not others, as once, few, many or a class when expanded.

size | J | V | D | DNA | CDR3
once | TRBJ1-6 | TRBV14 | - | TGTGCCAGCAGCCTGTCCAGCGCGCCCCTCCACTTT | CASSLSSAPLHF
many | TRBJ2-7 | TRBV7-9 | TRBD2 | TGTGCCAGCAGCTTGAGGACTAGCGCCGACTACGAGCAGTACTTC | CASSLRTSADYEQYF
- | TRBJ2-7 | TRBV7-9 | - | TGTGCCAGCAGCCCTGCGGGAAACGAGCAGTACTTC | CASSPAGNEQYF
few | TRBJ2-2 | TRBV24-1 | - | TGTGCCACCAGTGATTCAACAGGGTCCGGGGAGCTGTTTTTT | CATSDSTGSGELFF
- | TRBJ2-2 | TRBV29-1 | TRBD1 | TGCAGCGTTGGCGGACAGGGAATCGGAACCGGGGAGCTGTTTTTT | CSVGGQGIGTGELFF
- | TRBJ2-2 | TRBV6-2/TRBV6-3 | TRBD2 | TGTGCCAGCAGTTTCCCGCTAGCGGGGGGGCCCACCGGGGAGCTGTTTTTT | CASSFPLAGGPTGELFF
- | TRBJ1-1 | TRBV5-1 | TRBD1 | TGCGCCAGCAGCTCGATACAGGGGTCGAACACTGAAGCTTTCTTT | CASSSIQGSNTEAFF
- | TRBJ2-3 | TRBV9 | TRBD2 | TGTGCCAGCAGCGTAGGGGCTAGCGGGAGAACAGATACGCAGTATTTT | CASSVGASGRTDTQYF
- | TRBJ2-2 | TRBV11-2 | - | TGTGCCAGCAGCTTTTTCCCCGGGACACTACGATCAGGGCCCGGGGAGCTGTTTTTT | CASSFFPGTLRSGPGELFF
- | TRBJ1-5 | TRBV14 | - | TGTGCCAGCAGCCAAAGATATAGGGGGACTCAGCCCCAGCATTTT | CASSQRYRGTQPQHF
- | TRBJ2-5 | TRBV6-5 | TRBD2 | TGTGCCAGCGCTACGGGAGGAGAGACCCAGTACTTC | CASATGGETQYF
- | TRBJ1-2 | TRBV10-3 | TRBD1 | TGTGCCATCAGTGGGGACAGGGGGAATGGCTACACCTTC | CAISGDRGNGYTF
once | TRBJ2-1 | TRBV7-3 | TRBD2 | TGTGCCAGCAGCCCCCTTGCGGGAGAATACAATGAGCAGTTCTTC | CASSPLAGEYNEQFF
- | TRBJ2-1 | TRBV20-1 | - | TGCAGTGCCCCAGGGTACAATGAGCAGTTCTTC | CSAPGYNEQFF
- | TRBJ1-5 | TRBV30 | - | TGTGCCTGGAGTGCGAGGTCCGATCAGCCCCAGCATTTT | CAWSARSDQPQHF
- | TRBJ2-1 | TRBV5-5 | - | TGTGCCAGCAGCTTGGAAGGTCGGTCGGGTGAGCAGTTCTTC | CASSLEGRSGEQFF
few | TRBJ1-1 | TRBV18 | - | TGTGCCAGCTCACCCGGAGGTCCTGAAGCTTTCTTT | CASSPGGPEAFF
- | TRBJ2-7 | TRBV18 | TRBD1 | TGTGCCAGCTCACCCCGGGCGCGGACTACCGGGACAGGGGACGAGCAGTACTTC | CASSPRARTTGTGDEQYF
few | TRBJ1-6 | TRBV5-1 | TRBD1 | TGCGCCAGCAGCTGGGGACAGGACAATTCACCCCTCCACTTT | CASSWGQDNSPLHF
- | TRBJ2-7 | TRBV29-1 | - | TGCAGCGTTAACCGGGACACCCTACCGACTCCTCAAGATTTC | CSVNRDTLPTPQDF
- | TRBJ1-1 | TRBV19 | - | TGTGCCAGTACCACCACATTAGGGGCTAACACTGAAGCTTTCTTT | CASTTTLGANTEAFF
- | TRBJ2-1 | TRBV7-3 | TRBD2 | TGTGCCAGCAGCTCACCGGGACTAGGGATCCATGAGCAGTTCTTC | CASSSPGLGIHEQFF
- | TRBJ2-7 | TRBV9 | TRBD2 | TGTGCCAGCAGCGTTAGACTAGCGGGGGAGCAGTACTTC | CASSVRLAGEQYF
few | TRBJ1-1 | TRBV5-1 | - | TGCGCCAGCAGCTTGGACAGGCAGACCACTGAAGCTTTCTTT | CASSLDRQTTEAFF
few | TRBJ2-7 | TRBV5-4 | - | TGTGCCAGCAGCTGGGGGCAGGGAGCGACCTACGAGCAGTACTTC | CASSWGQGATYEQYF
- | TRBJ1-1 | TRBV9 | - | TGTGCCAGCAGCGTAGAGGGGGACACTGAAGCTTTCTTT | CASSVEGDTEAFF
- | TRBJ2-1 | TRBV9 | TRBD1 | TGTGCCAGCAGCGTAGCCGGGACAGGTGTTTACAATGAGCAGTTCTTC | CASSVAGTGVYNEQFF
- | TRBJ2-1 | TRBV10-2 | - | TGCGCCAGCAGTGATGCGGGAAAATCCTACAATGAGCAGTTCTTC | CASSDAGKSYNEQFF
few | TRBJ1-4 | TRBV6-1 | TRBD1 | TGTGCCAGCAGTGAGGGGACAGCTAATGAAAAACTGTTTTTT | CASSEGTANEKLFF
- | TRBJ1-6 | TRBV19 | - | TGTGCCAGTAGTATTTCGGGGATAGACTATAATTCACCCCTCCACTTT | CASSISGIDYNSPLHF
- | TRBJ2-3 | TRBV4-2 | TRBD2 | TGTGCCAGCAGCCCAGAGGGACTAGCCTCAGATACGCAGTATTTT | CASSPEGLASDTQYF
- | TRBJ2-7 | TRBV5-1 | TRBD1 | TGCGCCAGCAGCACCGACAGGGGTGCGTACGAGCAGTACTTC | CASSTDRGAYEQYF
- | TRBJ1-1 | TRBV6-6 | - | TGTGCCAGCAGTTACTCGGGGCAGCTGAAGACGGCTGAAGCTTTCTTT | CASSYSGQLKTAEAFF
- | TRBJ1-5 | TRBV6-6 | - | TGTGCCAGCAGTTACTTAAGGAGGGATAGCAATCAGCCCCAGCATTTT | CASSYLRRDSNQPQHF
- | TRBJ1-1 | TRBV6-5 | TRBD1 | TGTGCCAGCCGGGACAGGGGCAATATGAACACTGAAGCTTTCTTT | CASRDRGNMNTEAFF
few | TRBJ1-2 | TRBV3-1/TRBV3-2 | TRBD1 | TGTGCCAGCAGCCAGACCCAGGGGGTCGATGGGGGCTACACCTTC | CASSQTQGVDGGYTF
- | TRBJ1-4 | TRBV4-3 | - | TGCGCCAGCAGCCAAGATCGGTTAGCTAATGAAAAACTGTTTTTT | CASSQDRLANEKLFF
- | TRBJ2-2 | TRBV19 | - | TGTGCCAGTAGTATAGTTCTCCCCACCGGGGAGCTGTTTTTT | CASSIVLPTGELFF
- | TRBJ1-2 | TRBV5-1 | TRBD1 | TGCGCCAGCAGCTTGGACGGACAGGGGTCTTCCCACCTTGGCTACACCTTC | CASSLDGQGSSHLGYTF
- | TRBJ2-5 | TRBV18 | - | TGTGCCAGCTCACCTTACAGGCAAGAGACCCAGTACTTC | CASSPYRQETQYF
- | TRBJ1-2 | TRBV10-3 | TRBD1 | TGTGCCATCAGTGACACAGGGGCCTACGGCTACACCTTC | CAISDTGAYGYTF
- | TRBJ1-4 | TRBV19 | - | TGTGCCAGTAGTCCGGGACCGGTGGAGGGGAAACTGTTTTTT | CASSPGPVEGKLFF
- | TRBJ1-1 | TRBV20-1 | - | TGCAGTGCTAGTCTCGGAGGGTCGAGCACTGAAGCTTTCTTT | CSASLGGSSTEAFF
- | TRBJ2-1 | TRBV29-1 | TRBD2 | TGCAGCGGGACTAGCGGGAGTATTTATGAGCAGTTCTTC | CSGTSGSIYEQFF
- | TRBJ1-5 | TRBV2 | TRBD1 | TGTGCCAGCATGCGTACAGGGGGGTCTCAGCCCCAGCATTTT | CASMRTGGSQPQHF
- | TRBJ2-2 | TRBV24-1 | TRBD1 | TGTGCCACCAGTGAATCGACAGGGGGGGCCGCCGGGGAGCTGTTTTTT | CATSESTGGAAGELFF
- | TRBJ2-2 | TRBV5-1 | - | TGCGCCAGCAGCTTAGGGGCCGAGCAAACCGGGGAGCTGTTTTTT | CASSLGAEQTGELFF
- | TRBJ2-7 | TRBV29-1 | TRBD2 | TGCAGCGTTGAAGATAGGGCTAGCGGGTTCTACGAGCAGTACTTC | CSVEDRASGFYEQYF
- | TRBJ1-6 | TRBV23-1 | TRBD1 | TGCGCCAGCAGTCATAAGGTAGGGACAGAGTACCTTTTCATCTCCTATAATTCACCCCTCCACTTT | CASSHKVGTEYLFISYNSPLHF
once | TRBJ1-1 | TRBV6-5 | TRBD1 | TGTGCCAGCAGGAGACCGGGACAGGGGAACACTGAAGCTTTCTTT | CASRRPGQGNTEAFF
- | TRBJ1-3 | TRBV5-1 | - | TGCGCCAGCAGCTTGGTTGGTGGCACCTCCTCTGGAAACACCATATATTTT | CASSLVGGTSSGNTIYF
- | TRBJ2-1 | TRBV5-4 | TRBD1 | TGTGCCAGCAGCCCCCAGAGACAGGGGAAGGATGAGCAGTTCTTC | CASSPQRQGKDEQFF
- | TRBJ2-2 | TRBV6-6 | - | TGTGCCAGCAGTTCCTCGACAGTAAACACCGGGGAGCTGTTTTTT | CASSSSTVNTGELFF
- | TRBJ1-1 | TRBV2 | TRBD1 | TGTGCCAGCTATGGACAGGGTAACACTGAAGCTTTCTTT | CASYGQGNTEAFF
- | TRBJ2-7 | TRBV4-1 | TRBD1 | TGCGCCAGCAGCCATCCAGACAGGGGCGAGCAGTACTTC | CASSHPDRGEQYF
many | TRBJ2-7 | TRBV29-1 | - | TGCAGCGTTGAAGTTGCCGGGGTAGGCTACGAGCAGTACTTC | CSVEVAGVGYEQYF
- | TRBJ2-3 | TRBV24-1 | - | TGTGCCACCAGTGAGCCGACAGGCTCTAGCACAGATACGCAGTATTTT | CATSEPTGSSTDTQYF
- | TRBJ2-6 | TRBV4-3 | - | TGCGCCAGCAGCCAAGATGGACAGTCGGGGGCCAACGTCCTGACTTTC | CASSQDGQSGANVLTF
- | TRBJ2-7 | TRBV3-1/TRBV3-2 | - | TGTGCCAGCGCGCGGGTCCCCGATGTAGAGCAGTACTTC | CASARVPDVEQYF
few | TRBJ2-1 | TRBV9 | - | TGTGCCAGCAGCGTAGGGATCCCCCGGGGTGAGCAGTTCTTC | CASSVGIPRGEQFF